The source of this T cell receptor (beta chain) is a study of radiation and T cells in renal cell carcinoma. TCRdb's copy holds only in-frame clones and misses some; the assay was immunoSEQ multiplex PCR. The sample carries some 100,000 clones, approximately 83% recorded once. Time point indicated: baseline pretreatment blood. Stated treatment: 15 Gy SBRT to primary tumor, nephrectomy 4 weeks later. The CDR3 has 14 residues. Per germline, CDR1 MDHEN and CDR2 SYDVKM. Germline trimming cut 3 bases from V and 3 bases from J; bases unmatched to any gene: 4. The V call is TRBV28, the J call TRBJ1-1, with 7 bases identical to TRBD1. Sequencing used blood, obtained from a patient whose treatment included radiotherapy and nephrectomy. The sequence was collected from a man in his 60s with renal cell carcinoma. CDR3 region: CASSLRRGYTEAFF. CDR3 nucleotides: TGTGCCAGCAGTTTGCGCAGGGGGTACACTGAAGCTTTCTTT.